These T cell receptor beta chains were read from a single sample in a study of blood T cell repertoires in COVID-19. Some clones are missing from TCRdb's copy, which holds only in-frame ones; the method was immunoSEQ multiplex PCR. The sample consists of about 210,000 clones, approximately 86% of them appearing once. Sequencing input: PBMCs or T cells enriched from blood (not recorded which). These TCRs come from a man younger than 35 with acute COVID-19. Both conserved end residues are part of each CDR3. The order of the fields is clone size, V gene, D gene, J gene, CDR3 DNA, CDR3 protein. D genes are given only for firm matches. Not every row has a clone size; where given, it reads once, few, many or a size class.

once	TRBV11-2	NA	TRBJ2-7	TGTGCCAGCAGCCACGTTAGAGGCCCGGGATACGAGCAGTACTTC	CASSHVRGPGYEQYF
NA	TRBV9	NA	TRBJ2-7	TGTGCCAGCAGCGTTACAGGGATCAAAGGGTACGAGCAGTACTTC	CASSVTGIKGYEQYF
once	TRBV4-2	TRBD2	TRBJ2-7	TGTGCCAGCAGCCTCCGGACTAGCGGGAGCTCCTTCCTCTTACACGAGCAGTACTTC	CASSLRTSGSSFLLHEQYF
NA	TRBV19	TRBD1	TRBJ2-7	TGTGCCAGTAGTATATCACCGGGACAGCCCCACGACGAGCAGTACTTC	CASSISPGQPHDEQYF
once	TRBV11-3	TRBD1	TRBJ2-5	TGTGCCAGCAGCCAAAACAGGGGTGGAGGTCAAGAGACCCAGTACTTC	CASSQNRGGGQETQYF
NA	TRBV11-3	TRBD2	TRBJ2-5	TGTGCCAGCAGCTTCTCCGGGAGGGCCCGGGAGACCCAGTACTTC	CASSFSGRARETQYF
once	TRBV27	NA	TRBJ1-6	TGTGCCAGCAGTTTATCATACAGGGCAAATTCACCCCTCCACTTT	CASSLSYRANSPLHF
NA	TRBV19	TRBD1	TRBJ2-7	TGTGCCAGTAGTTTACAGGGGGCCTACGAGCAGTACTTC	CASSLQGAYEQYF
NA	TRBV5-1	TRBD1	TRBJ2-3	TGCGCCAGCAGCGCCGGGACAGGGGGCACAGATACGCAGTATTTT	CASSAGTGGTDTQYF
once	TRBV7-2	NA	TRBJ2-5	TGTGCCAGCAGCTTATGGGGCAGGAGAGAGACCCAGTACTTC	CASSLWGRRETQYF
once	TRBV2	TRBD1	TRBJ1-5	TGTGCCAGCACAGGGGGCCCCAATCAGCCCCAGCATTTT	CASTGGPNQPQHF
NA	TRBV28	TRBD1	TRBJ2-5	TGTGCCAGCAGCTACCCTGGGACAGGAGCGACCCAGTACTTC	CASSYPGTGATQYF
NA	TRBV5-6	TRBD1	TRBJ2-7	TGTGCCAGCAGCTCAAACCTCAGGGGGCTGTACGAGCAGTACTTC	CASSSNLRGLYEQYF
NA	TRBV25-1	NA	TRBJ2-3	TGTGCCAGCAGTTCCAGGACAGATACGCAGTATTTT	CASSSRTDTQYF
NA	TRBV6-5	TRBD2	TRBJ2-1	TGTGCCAGCAGTTACTTAAGGCTAGCGGGATTATTGGAGCAGTTCTTC	CASSYLRLAGLLEQFF